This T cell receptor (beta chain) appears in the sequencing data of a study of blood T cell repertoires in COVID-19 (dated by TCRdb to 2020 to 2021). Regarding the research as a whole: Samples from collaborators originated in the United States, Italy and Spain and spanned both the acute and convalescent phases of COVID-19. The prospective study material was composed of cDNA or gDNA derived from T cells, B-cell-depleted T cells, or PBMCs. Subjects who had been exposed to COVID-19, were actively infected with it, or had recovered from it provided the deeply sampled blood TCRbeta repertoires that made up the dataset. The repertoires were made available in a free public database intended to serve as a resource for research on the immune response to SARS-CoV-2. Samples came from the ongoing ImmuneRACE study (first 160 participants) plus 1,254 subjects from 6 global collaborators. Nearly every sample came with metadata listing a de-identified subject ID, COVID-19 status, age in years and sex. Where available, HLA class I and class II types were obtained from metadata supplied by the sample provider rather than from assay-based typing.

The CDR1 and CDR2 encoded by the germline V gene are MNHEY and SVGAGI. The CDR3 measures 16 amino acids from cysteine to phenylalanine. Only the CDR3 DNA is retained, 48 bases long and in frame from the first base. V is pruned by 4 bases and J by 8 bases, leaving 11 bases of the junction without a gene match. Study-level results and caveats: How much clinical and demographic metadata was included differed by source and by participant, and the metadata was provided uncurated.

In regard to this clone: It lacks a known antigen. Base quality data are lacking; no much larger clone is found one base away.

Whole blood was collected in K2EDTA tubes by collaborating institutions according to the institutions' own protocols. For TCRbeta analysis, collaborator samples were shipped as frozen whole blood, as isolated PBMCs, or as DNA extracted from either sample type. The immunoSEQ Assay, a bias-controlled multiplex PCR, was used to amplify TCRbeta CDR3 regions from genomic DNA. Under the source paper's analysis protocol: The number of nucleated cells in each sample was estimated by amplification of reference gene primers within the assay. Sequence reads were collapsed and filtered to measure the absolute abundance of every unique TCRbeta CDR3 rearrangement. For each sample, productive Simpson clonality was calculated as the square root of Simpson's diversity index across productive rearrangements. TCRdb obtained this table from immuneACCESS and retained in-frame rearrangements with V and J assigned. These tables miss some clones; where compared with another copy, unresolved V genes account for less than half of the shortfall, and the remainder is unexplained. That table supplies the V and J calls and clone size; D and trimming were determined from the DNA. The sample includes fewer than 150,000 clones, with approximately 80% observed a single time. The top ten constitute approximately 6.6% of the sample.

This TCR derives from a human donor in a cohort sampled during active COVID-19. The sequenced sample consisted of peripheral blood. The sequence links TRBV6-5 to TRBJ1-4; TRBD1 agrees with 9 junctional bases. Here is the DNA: TGTGCCAGCAGTTTCCTTCCCGGGACAGGGTACGAAAAACTGTTTTTT. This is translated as CASSFLPGTGYEKLFF.